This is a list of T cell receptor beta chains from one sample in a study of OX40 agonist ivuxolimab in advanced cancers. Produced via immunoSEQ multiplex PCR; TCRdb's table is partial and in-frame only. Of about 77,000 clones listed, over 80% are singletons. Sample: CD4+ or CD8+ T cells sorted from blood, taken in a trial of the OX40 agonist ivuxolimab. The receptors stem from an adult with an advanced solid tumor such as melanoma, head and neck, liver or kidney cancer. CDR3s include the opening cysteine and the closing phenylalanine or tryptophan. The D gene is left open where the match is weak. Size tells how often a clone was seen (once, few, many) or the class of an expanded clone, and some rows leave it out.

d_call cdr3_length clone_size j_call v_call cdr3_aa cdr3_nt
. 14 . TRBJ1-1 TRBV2 CASSEAPPGTEAFF TGTGCCAGCAGTGAGGCTCCCCCGGGCACTGAAGCTTTCTTT
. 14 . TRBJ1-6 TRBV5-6 CASSLEGLGSPLHF TGTGCCAGCAGCTTGGAAGGGTTGGGGTCACCCCTCCACTTT
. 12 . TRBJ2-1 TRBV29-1 CSVGVTAVEQFF TGCAGCGTTGGGGTCACAGCGGTCGAGCAGTTCTTC
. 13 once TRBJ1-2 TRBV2 CASSGDTAYGYTF TGTGCCAGCAGCGGGGACACCGCCTATGGCTACACCTTC
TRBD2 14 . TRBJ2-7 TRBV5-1 CASTREAGESEQYF TGCGCCAGCACCCGGGAAGCGGGAGAGAGCGAGCAGTACTTC
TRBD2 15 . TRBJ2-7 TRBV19 CASSPGAGGPYEQYF TGTGCCAGTAGCCCCGGGGCGGGAGGGCCCTACGAGCAGTACTTC
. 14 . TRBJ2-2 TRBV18 CASSPGPLVGELFF TGTGCCAGCTCACCAGGGCCTCTGGTCGGGGAGCTGTTTTTT
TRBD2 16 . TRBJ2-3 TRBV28 CASSHSGGASTDTQYF TGTGCCAGCAGTCACTCGGGGGGGGCTAGCACAGATACGCAGTATTTT
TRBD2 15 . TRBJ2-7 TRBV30 CAWSTGTGGTYGQYF TGTGCCTGGAGTACCGGGACGGGAGGAACCTACGGGCAGTACTTC
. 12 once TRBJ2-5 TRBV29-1 CSVSTGYETQYF TGCAGCGTTTCCACAGGGTATGAGACCCAGTACTTC
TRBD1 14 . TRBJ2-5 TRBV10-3 CAISDPGQFETQYF TGTGCCATCAGTGACCCGGGACAGTTCGAGACCCAGTACTTC
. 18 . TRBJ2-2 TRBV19 CASRSALGGNANTGELFF TGTGCCAGTAGGTCCGCCCTTGGGGGAAATGCGAACACCGGGGAGCTGTTTTTT
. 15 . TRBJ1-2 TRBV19 CASSIVAEQIRGYTF TGTGCCAGTAGTATAGTAGCCGAGCAGATTCGAGGCTACACCTTC
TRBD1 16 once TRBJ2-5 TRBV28 CASSLRGQGYRETQYF TGTGCCAGCAGTTTAAGAGGACAGGGGTATAGAGAGACCCAGTACTTC
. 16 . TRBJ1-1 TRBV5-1 CASSLGAGIPRAEAFF TGCGCCAGCAGCTTGGGGGCGGGGATCCCCAGGGCTGAAGCTTTCTTT
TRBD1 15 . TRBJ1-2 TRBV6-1 CASSVRDRGPYGYTF TGTGCCAGCAGTGTCCGGGACAGGGGTCCGTATGGCTACACCTTC
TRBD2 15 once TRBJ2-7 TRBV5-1 CASSLVAGGNYEQYF TGCGCCAGCAGCTTGGTTGCGGGAGGAAACTACGAGCAGTACTTC
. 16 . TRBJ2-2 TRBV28 CASRERRGANTGELFF TGTGCCAGCAGGGAGAGAAGGGGGGCCAACACCGGGGAGCTGTTTTTT
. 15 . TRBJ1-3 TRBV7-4 CASSLALNGLMIENF TGTGCCAGCAGCTTAGCCCTTAACGGTTTGATGATAGAAAATTTT
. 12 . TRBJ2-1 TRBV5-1 CASSFSRGEQFF TGCGCCAGCAGCTTCTCTCGTGGTGAGCAGTTCTTC
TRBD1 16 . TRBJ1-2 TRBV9 CASSAGQGANNYGYTF TGTGCCAGCAGCGCGGGACAGGGGGCGAATAACTATGGCTACACCTTC
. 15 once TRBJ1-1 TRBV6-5 CASSYDSLLNTEAFF TGTGCCAGCAGCTATGACAGTTTATTGAACACTGAAGCTTTCTTT
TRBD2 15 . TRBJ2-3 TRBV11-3 CASSPTSGGTDTQYF TGTGCCAGCAGCCCTACTAGCGGGGGCACAGATACGCAGTATTTT
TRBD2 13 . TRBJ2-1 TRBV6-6 CASSALAGGRQFF TGTGCCAGCAGCGCACTAGCGGGAGGGAGGCAGTTCTTC
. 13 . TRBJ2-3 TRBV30 CAWRPWSTDTQYF TGTGCCTGGAGGCCGTGGAGCACAGATACGCAGTATTTT
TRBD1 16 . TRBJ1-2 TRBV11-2 CASSQGNRDSLYGYTF TGTGCCAGCAGCCAAGGCAATCGGGACAGCCTATATGGCTACACCTTC
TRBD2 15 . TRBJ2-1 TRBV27 CASSSGLAGVNEQFF TGTGCCAGCAGTTCCGGACTAGCGGGAGTTAATGAGCAGTTCTTC
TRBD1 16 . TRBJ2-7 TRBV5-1 CASSPQGQGVAYEQYF TGCGCCAGCAGCCCCCAGGGACAGGGAGTGGCCTACGAGCAGTACTTC